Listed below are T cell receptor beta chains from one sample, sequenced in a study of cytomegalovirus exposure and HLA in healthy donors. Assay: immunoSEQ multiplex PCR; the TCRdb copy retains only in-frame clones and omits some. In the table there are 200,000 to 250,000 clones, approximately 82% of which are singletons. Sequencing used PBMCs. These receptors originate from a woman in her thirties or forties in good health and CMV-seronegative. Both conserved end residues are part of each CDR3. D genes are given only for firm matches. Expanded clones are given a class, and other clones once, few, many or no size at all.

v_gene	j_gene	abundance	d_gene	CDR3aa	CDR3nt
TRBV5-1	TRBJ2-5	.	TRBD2	CASSLSTSGGAGETQYF	TGCGCCAGCAGCTTGTCCACTAGCGGGGGGGCCGGGGAGACCCAGTACTTC
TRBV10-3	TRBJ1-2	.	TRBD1	CAISESQGDGYTF	TGTGCCATCAGTGAGTCTCAGGGGGACGGCTACACCTTC
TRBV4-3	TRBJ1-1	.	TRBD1	CASSQVGGADTEAFF	TGCGCCAGCAGCCAAGTAGGGGGCGCAGACACTGAAGCTTTCTTT
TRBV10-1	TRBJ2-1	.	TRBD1	CASSETGQGSNEQFF	TGCGCCAGCAGTGAGACGGGACAGGGATCCAATGAGCAGTTCTTC
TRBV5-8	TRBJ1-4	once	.	CASSLRGNEFEKLFF	TGTGCCAGCAGCTTGCGGGGGAACGAGTTTGAAAAACTGTTTTTT
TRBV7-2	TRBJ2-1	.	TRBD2	CASSLDSGGSWWEFF	TGTGCCAGCAGCTTAGATAGCGGGGGAAGTTGGTGGGAGTTCTTC
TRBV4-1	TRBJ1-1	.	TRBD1	CASSTQGQGTEAFF	TGCGCCAGCAGCACACAGGGGCAGGGCACTGAAGCTTTCTTT
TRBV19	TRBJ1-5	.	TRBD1	CATGGGSYSNQPQHF	TGTGCCACCGGAGGGGGCTCGTATAGCAATCAGCCCCAGCATTTT
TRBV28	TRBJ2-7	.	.	CASSLERKRAYEQYF	TGTGCCAGCAGTTTAGAGAGGAAAAGAGCCTACGAGCAGTACTTC
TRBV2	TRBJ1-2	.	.	CASRQQDYGYTF	TGTGCCAGCAGACAACAGGACTATGGCTACACCTTC
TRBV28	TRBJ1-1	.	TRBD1	CASSRYGQGRTEAFF	TGTGCCAGCAGTCGTTATGGACAGGGTAGGACTGAAGCTTTCTTT
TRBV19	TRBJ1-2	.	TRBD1	CASSRDRGRGYTF	TGTGCCAGTAGTCGGGACAGGGGCCGTGGCTACACCTTC
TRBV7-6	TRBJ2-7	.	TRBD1	CASSLEPHRQGNEQYF	TGTGCCAGCAGCTTAGAGCCCCATAGACAGGGTAACGAGCAGTACTTC
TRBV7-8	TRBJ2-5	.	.	CASSFPLGETQYF	TGTGCCAGCAGCTTCCCCCTCGGGGAGACCCAGTACTTC
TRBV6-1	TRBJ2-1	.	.	CASSESWTTENEQFF	TGTGCCAGCAGTGAATCTTGGACAACGGAAAATGAGCAGTTCTTC
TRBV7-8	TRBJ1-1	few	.	CASSLDQDTEAFF	TGTGCCAGCAGCTTAGATCAGGACACTGAAGCTTTCTTT
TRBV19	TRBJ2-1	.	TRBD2	CASSMSWGGAEQFF	TGTGCCAGTAGTATGTCGTGGGGGGGAGCGGAGCAGTTCTTC
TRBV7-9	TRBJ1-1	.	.	CASSSINRVGTEAFF	TGTGCCAGCAGCTCCATAAACAGGGTCGGCACTGAAGCTTTCTTT
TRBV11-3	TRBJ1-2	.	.	CASSLDGSRDYGYTF	TGTGCCAGCAGCTTAGACGGATCTCGGGACTATGGCTACACCTTC
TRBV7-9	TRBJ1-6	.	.	CASSLATTGPSYNSPLHF	TGTGCCAGCAGCTTAGCGACGACAGGTCCCTCCTATAATTCACCCCTCCACTTT
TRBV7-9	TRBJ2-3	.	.	CASSTTASYTDTQYF	TGTGCCAGCAGCACCACCGCGAGTTACACAGATACGCAGTATTTT
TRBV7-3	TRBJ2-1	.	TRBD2	CASSTGTSGGGQFF	TGTGCCAGCAGCACCGGGACTAGCGGGGGGGGTCAGTTCTTC
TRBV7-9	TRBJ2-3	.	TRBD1	CASSLSGQGITDTQYF	TGTGCCAGCAGCTTATCAGGACAGGGGATCACAGATACGCAGTATTTT
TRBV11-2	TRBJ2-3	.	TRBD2	CASSATSGGADTQYF	TGTGCCAGCAGCGCGACTAGCGGGGGGGCAGATACGCAGTATTTT
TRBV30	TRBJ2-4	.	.	CAWSPGSKNIQYF	TGTGCCTGGAGTCCAGGTTCGAAAAACATTCAGTACTTC
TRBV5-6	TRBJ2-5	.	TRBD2	CASSLQRGGAETQYF	TGTGCCAGCAGCTTGCAAAGGGGAGGGGCAGAGACCCAGTACTTC
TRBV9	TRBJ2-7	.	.	CASSETGNYEQYF	TGTGCCAGCAGCGAAACAGGGAACTACGAGCAGTACTTC
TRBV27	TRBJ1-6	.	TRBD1	CASSLWVRGRRSPLHF	TGTGCCAGCAGTTTATGGGTTAGGGGGCGTCGTTCACCCCTCCACTTT
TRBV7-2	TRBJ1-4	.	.	CASSQGGKKGNEKLFF	TGTGCCAGCTCGCAGGGAGGGAAAAAGGGTAATGAAAAACTGTTTTTT
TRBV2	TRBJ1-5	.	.	CASSRGAPSYSNQPQHF	TGTGCCAGCAGCAGGGGCGCGCCCTCCTATAGCAATCAGCCCCAGCATTTT
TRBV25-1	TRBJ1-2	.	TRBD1	CASSAAGTGRSNYGYTF	TGTGCCAGCAGTGCAGCCGGGACAGGGCGTTCTAACTATGGCTACACCTTC
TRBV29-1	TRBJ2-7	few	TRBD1	CSVDTPGDRGTYEQYF	TGCAGCGTCGACACCCCCGGGGACAGGGGAACCTACGAGCAGTACTTC
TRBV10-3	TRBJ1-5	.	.	CAISDAPNQPQHF	TGTGCCATCAGTGATGCGCCCAATCAGCCCCAGCATTTT
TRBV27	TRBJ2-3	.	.	CASTNAGYADTQYF	TGTGCCAGCACCAACGCAGGGTACGCAGATACGCAGTATTTT
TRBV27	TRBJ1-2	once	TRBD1	CASSLSMGQSPHGYTF	TGTGCCAGCAGTTTATCGATGGGACAGTCCCCACATGGCTACACCTTC
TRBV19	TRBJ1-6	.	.	CASTVSYNSPLHF	TGTGCCAGTACGGTCTCCTATAATTCACCCCTCCACTTT
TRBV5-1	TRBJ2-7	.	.	CASSLDPSSYEQYF	TGCGCCAGCAGCTTGGATCCCTCTTCCTACGAGCAGTACTTC
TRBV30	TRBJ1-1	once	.	CAWSFGGTNTEAFF	TGTGCCTGGAGTTTTGGAGGGACGAACACTGAAGCTTTCTTT
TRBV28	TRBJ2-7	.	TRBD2	CASSPPGPGGNEQYF	TGTGCCAGCAGTCCCCCCGGTCCGGGAGGAAACGAGCAGTACTTC
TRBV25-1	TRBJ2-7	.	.	CASSSGGQVYEQYF	TGTGCCAGCAGCTCGGGGGGACAGGTTTACGAGCAGTACTTC
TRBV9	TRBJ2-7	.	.	CASSVEGVSYEQYF	TGTGCCAGCAGCGTAGAGGGGGTTTCCTACGAGCAGTACTTC
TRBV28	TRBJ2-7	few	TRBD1	CASRTRQGDHEQYF	TGTGCCAGCAGGACCCGACAGGGAGACCACGAGCAGTACTTC
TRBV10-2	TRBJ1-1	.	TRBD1	CASFGQGEVDTEAFF	TGCGCCAGCTTTGGACAGGGTGAGGTAGACACTGAAGCTTTCTTT
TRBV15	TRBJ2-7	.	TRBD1	CATSTQGPYEQYF	TGTGCCACCAGCACACAGGGGCCCTACGAGCAGTACTTC
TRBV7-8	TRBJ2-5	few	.	CASSLVPPSGSPQETQYF	TGTGCCAGCAGCTTAGTGCCCCCCAGCGGGTCACCGCAAGAGACCCAGTACTTC
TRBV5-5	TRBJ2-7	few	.	CASTQTDSYEQYF	TGTGCCAGCACCCAGACAGACTCCTACGAGCAGTACTTC
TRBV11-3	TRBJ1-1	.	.	CASSHPGEYTEAFF	TGTGCCAGCAGCCACCCCGGGGAGTACACTGAAGCTTTCTTT
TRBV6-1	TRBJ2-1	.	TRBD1	CASSERTGSYNEQFF	TGTGCCAGCAGTGAGCGGACAGGCTCCTACAATGAGCAGTTCTTC